The 22 T cell receptor beta chains in this list originate from one sample, sequenced in a study of blood T cell repertoires in COVID-19. Libraries were prepared by immunoSEQ multiplex PCR; TCRdb keeps only in-frame clonotypes and omits some of them. The table lists 100,000 to 150,000 clones, about 90% of them singletons. Input material: peripheral blood. These receptors were obtained from a man in his fifties with COVID-19, enrolled during active disease.

The chain combines TRBV3-1 (or the pseudogene TRBV3-2) with TRBJ2-3; 13 bases match TRBD2. The CDR3 loop spans 16 amino acids. The trim removed 8 bases at V and 1 base at J, leaving 6 bases unmatched. CDR1 is LGHDT, CDR2 YNNKEL, per germline (reference sequence). CDR3 protein: CASGRGTSGGTDTQYF. The DNA for the CDR3 is TGTGCCAGCGGGAGGGGGACTAGCGGGGGCACAGATACGCAGTATTTT.

The V and J genes are TRBV5-1 and TRBJ2-5, with TRBD2 identical over 11 bases. V was pared by 4 bases and J by 4 bases, with 6 bases of the junction left unmatched. CDR3 size: 15 residues. Germline loops: CDR1 SGHRS, CDR2 YFSETQ. CDR3 nucleotide sequence: TGCGCCAGCAGCGCACCTACTAGCGGGGGAGAGACCCAGTACTTC. Residues: CASSAPTSGGETQYF.

The CDR3 region has the DNA TGTGCCAGCAGTTTATTGGGCAGGATGAACACTGAAGCTTTCTTT. It encodes CASSLLGRMNTEAFF. This chain connects TRBV28 to TRBJ1-1; unclear D gene. With 1 base removed from V and 0 bases from J, the gap between germline ends came to 9 bases. The CDR3 is 15 amino acids. Germline V gives CDR1 MDHEN, CDR2 SYDVKM. The full variable domain, with the rest looked up from reference TRBV28 and TRBJ1-1, is DVKVTQSSRYLVKRTGEKVFLECVQDMDHENMFWYRQDPGLGLRLIYFSYDVKMKEKGDIPEGYSVSREKKERFSLILESASTNQTSMYLCASSLLGRMNTEAFFGQGTRLTVV.

This chain's CDR3 is CASRDRGQGDEQFF. CDR3 sequence (DNA): TGTGCCAGTAGGGACAGGGGGCAGGGAGATGAGCAGTTCTTC. The rearrangement links TRBV19 to TRBJ2-1; 11 nucleotides match TRBD1. In germline, CDR1 is LNHDA, CDR2 SQIVND (reference sequence). J gave up 8 bases and V 6 bases, and 6 bases lay outside the gene matches. This CDR3 spans 14 amino acids.

V and J are TRBV2 and TRBJ2-7, with D possibly TRBD2 on 6 matching bases. The CDR3 has 15 residues. Germline lookup yields CDR1 SNHLY and CDR2 FYNNEI. Between the trimmed V and J ends, which lost 2 bases and 0 bases, there was a span of 11 bases. Here the CDR3 reads CASSESGWSSYEQYV. Here the CDR3 DNA reads TGTGCCAGCAGTGAAAGCGGGTGGAGCTCCTACGAGCAGTACGTC.

This clone appeared once. This sequence joins TRBV19 and TRBJ2-2; the match to TRBD2 covers 13 bases. Germline assignment: CDR1 LNHDA and CDR2 SQIVND (reference sequence). The CDR3 totals 18 residues. V trimming: 6 bases; J trimming: 4 bases; junction bases outside the gene matches: 11. CDR3 loop: CASSPPWGTSGITGELFF. The CDR3 DNA reads as TGTGCCAGTAGCCCCCCTTGGGGGACTAGCGGGATCACCGGGGAGCTGTTTTTT.

The genes are TRBV28 and TRBJ1-2; tentatively, D is TRBD1 (5 bases). Germline CDR1 and CDR2: MDHEN and SYDVKM. The length of the CDR3 is 12 residues. Trimming left V 3 bases short and J 13 bases short, with 15 bases between. The CDR3 DNA follows: TGTGCCAGCAGTTTTTACGGCAGGGCGCGCACCTTC. It codes for CASSFYGRARTF.

The chain employs TRBV18 and TRBJ2-5, with D possibly TRBD1 on 6 matching bases. Germline CDR1 is KGHSH and CDR2 is LQKENI. V dropped 0 bases and J dropped 5 bases, with 10 bases sitting between them. CDR3 length: 14 amino acids. The CDR3 protein is CASSPPDGGETQYF. The CDR3 DNA is TGTGCCAGCTCACCACCCGATGGGGGCGAGACCCAGTACTTC.

This chain connects TRBV6-1 to TRBJ2-5; 10 positions agree with TRBD2. This CDR3 is built from 17 residues. Germline CDR1 is MNHNS and CDR2 is SASEGT. With 3 bases clipped from V and 0 bases from J, the junction kept 7 bases outside the gene matches. The CDR3 loop reads CASSDARTSGYQETQYF. CDR3 bases: TGTGCCAGCAGTGATGCTCGGACTAGCGGATACCAAGAGACCCAGTACTTC.

The J gene is TRBJ2-3, the V gene TRBV7-3, with TRBD1 matching 10 bases. The germline CDR1 and CDR2 sequences are SGHTA and FQGTGA. The junction had 5 bases not matched to a gene; V was cut back by 5 bases and J by 3 bases. There are 15 residues in the CDR3. CDR3: CASSQTGGHTDTQYF. The CDR3 region has the DNA TGTGCCAGCAGCCAGACAGGGGGCCATACAGATACGCAGTATTTT.

CDR3 in DNA: TGTGCCACCAGCAGACGGACAGGCCGAGGCACAGATACGCAGTATTTT. Translation: CATSRRTGRGTDTQYF. This chain uses TRBV15 with TRBJ2-3, with 7 bases fitting TRBD1. Germline-derived CDR1 and CDR2 are LNHNV and YYDKDF (reference sequence). The V segment lost 2 bases and the J segment 1 base; nucleotides outside the gene matches: 6. The CDR3 has 16 residues. Full variable domain (missing parts from reference TRBV15 and TRBJ2-3): DAMVIQNPRYQVTQFGKPVTLSCSQTLNHNVMYWYQQKSSQAPKLLFHYYDKDFNNEADTPDNFQSRRPNTSFCFLDIRSPGLGDTAMYLCATSRRTGRGTDTQYFGPGTRLTVL.

Written as DNA, the CDR3 is TGTGCCAGCAGCCCCCCTAGCGGCACCGGGGAGCTGTTTTTT. This codes for CASSPPSGTGELFF. The J gene is TRBJ2-2, the V gene TRBV21-1; TRBD2, the table's D call, lacks a check against the DNA. TRBV21-1 is a pseudogene locus. This CDR3 is built from 14 residues.

This chain connects TRBV4-3 to TRBJ2-1; maybe TRBD1 (5 bases). V lost 0 bases and J 12 bases, leaving 9 bases between the germline ends. The CDR3 has 12 residues. Germline lookup yields CDR1 LGHNA and CDR2 YSLEER. CDR3 coding DNA: TGCGCCAGCAGCCAAGAAAGGGGTCGGCAGTTCTTC. This sequence encodes CASSQERGRQFF.

This chain links TRBV29-1 with TRBJ2-3, with D hard to call. Germline loops: CDR1 SQVTM, CDR2 ANQGSEA. V was trimmed by 2 bases and J by 0 bases, leaving 9 bases between them. The CDR3 sequence is 14 residues long. CDR3 in DNA: TGCAGCGTTGAACTCTCTCTAAGCACAGATACGCAGTATTTT. The encoded protein is CSVELSLSTDTQYF.

V gene TRBV30 combines with J gene TRBJ2-7; TRBD1 might be the D (5 bases). The CDR3 loop spans 13 amino acids. The germline V and J ends were trimmed by 5 bases and 3 bases, with 14 bases remaining between them. Looked up from germline, CDR1 is GTSNPN and CDR2 is SVGIG (reference sequence). CDR3 region: CAWGPGFYYEQYF. In DNA, the CDR3 is TGTGCCTGGGGGCCAGGGTTTTACTACGAGCAGTACTTC.

The CDR3 spells CASSLAGHSAYEQYF. CDR3 DNA sequence: TGTGCCAGCAGCTTAGCGGGACATAGCGCCTACGAGCAGTACTTC. The chain couples TRBV7-2 to TRBJ2-7, with D possibly TRBD1 on 6 matching bases. Looked up from germline, CDR1 is SGHTA and CDR2 is FQGNSA. Trimming shortened V by 0 bases and J by 2 bases, and 11 bases separated the two germline ends. This CDR3 is 15 amino acids long. Together with reference TRBV7-2 and TRBJ2-7, the CDR3 gives the full variable domain: GAGVSQSPSNKVTEKGKDVELRCDPISGHTALYWYRQSLGQGLEFLIYFQGNSAPDKSGLPSDRFSAERTGGSVSTLTIQRTQQEDSAVYLCASSLAGHSAYEQYFGPGTRLTVT.

The rearrangement links TRBV21-1 to TRBJ1-1; TRBD1, the table's D call, was not compared with the DNA. TRBV21-1 is a pseudogene segment. The CDR3 is made up of 21 amino acids. CDR3 sequence (DNA): TGTGCCAGCAGCAGATATTTTGGGGGACAGGTCCGGGGAAGTATTAACACTGAAGCTTTCTTT. Amino acids: CASSRYFGGQVRGSINTEAFF.

The V gene is TRBV30, the J gene TRBJ2-3; D might be TRBD1 (6 bases). Germline values: CDR1 GTSNPN, CDR2 SVGIG (reference sequence). V lost 0 bases to trimming and J lost 8 bases, with 12 bases between them. The CDR3 is made up of 13 amino acids. The CDR3 nucleotides are TGTGCCTGGAGTGTACAGGGCGTAGGTACGCAGTATTTT. Its protein is CAWSVQGVGTQYF.

V and J are TRBV19 and TRBJ1-6; D perhaps matches TRBD1 (5 bases). V was shortened by 2 bases and J by 8 bases, with 10 bases between the two germline ends. The CDR3 is 14 amino acids. Germline CDR1 reads LNHDA; CDR2 reads SQIVND (reference sequence). The CDR3 DNA reads as TGTGCCAGTAGTATAAGGGGATTGGATTCACCCCTCCACTTT. Translating it yields CASSIRGLDSPLHF.

The J gene is TRBJ1-5, the V gene TRBV6-2 or TRBV6-3, with 9 bases lining up with TRBD1. The germline CDR1 and CDR2 sequences are MNHEY and SVGEGT. This CDR3 region has 17 residues. Losses at the gene ends were 4 bases for V and 0 bases for J; bases not matched to a gene: 7. The CDR3 spells CASSFSGTGNSNQPQHF. In nucleotides, the CDR3 is TGTGCCAGCAGTTTCTCCGGGACAGGGAATAGCAATCAGCCCCAGCATTTT.

V and J are TRBV7-2 and TRBJ1-6, with 7 bases fitting TRBD1. Germline V gene sequence: CDR1 SGHTA, CDR2 FQGNSA. V was clipped by 5 bases and J by 13 bases; unmatched bases: 8. This CDR3 is built from 13 residues. The CDR3 DNA is TGTGCCAGCAGCCTCTTACAGGGGTCGCCCCTCCACTTT. Translated, it gives CASSLLQGSPLHF. The full variable domain, in which reference TRBV7-2 and TRBJ1-6 provide the parts outside the CDR3, is GAGVSQSPSNKVTEKGKDVELRCDPISGHTALYWYRQSLGQGLEFLIYFQGNSAPDKSGLPSDRFSAERTGGSVSTLTIQRTQQEDSAVYLCASSLLQGSPLHFGNGTRLTVT.

The rearrangement links TRBV19 to TRBJ2-3; 12 bases align to TRBD2. This CDR3 spans 15 amino acids. Trimming took 5 bases from V and 3 from J; bases not matched to a gene: 3. Per the germline V gene, CDR1 is LNHDA and CDR2 is SQIVND (reference sequence). The CDR3 sequence is CASSRLAGATDTQYF. CDR3 DNA: TGTGCCAGTAGTCGACTAGCGGGAGCTACAGATACGCAGTATTTT.